These 27 T cell receptor beta chains came from one sample sequenced in a study of blood T cell repertoires in COVID-19. Some clones are missing from TCRdb's copy, which holds only in-frame ones; the method was immunoSEQ multiplex PCR. The repertoire has roughly 400,000 clones, around 89% of them found once; the top ten carry roughly 1.1%. Sequenced sample: PBMCs or T cells enriched from blood (not recorded which). These receptor sequences come from a man aged 25-45 years who had recovered from COVID-19.

This clone appeared a single time. The CDR3 nucleotides read TGCGCCAGCAGCCAAGTTGGGGGGGAAGGCTATGGCTACACCTTC. It yields the protein CASSQVGGEGYGYTF. The chain has TRBV4-1 and TRBJ1-2, with a tentative D call TRBD1 (5 bases). The CDR3 runs 15 residues. Deletions cut 1 base from V and 4 bases from J, with 13 bases between. CDR1 and CDR2 from the germline V gene are MGHRA and YSYEKL.

There are a few counts of this clone. The chain joins TRBV11-2 to TRBJ1-2; D ambiguous. Germline assignment: CDR1 SGHAT and CDR2 FQNNGV. The CDR3 extends over 14 amino acids. V was clipped by 8 bases and J by 8 bases, with 21 bases between them. This chain's CDR3 is CASSSPIRLGGYTF. CDR3 in DNA: TGTGCCAGCTCCTCCCCCATACGCCTCGGGGGCTACACCTTC.

The J gene is TRBJ2-7, the V gene TRBV6-5; TRBD2 is a possible D gene (5 bases). Germline V gene data show CDR1 as MNHEY and CDR2 as SVGAGI. This CDR3 contains 14 residues. V lost 6 bases to trimming and J lost 3 bases, with 15 bases between them. CDR3 nucleotide sequence: TGTGCCAGCAGGCTCCTACTAGAGGACTACGAGCAGTACTTC. It yields the protein CASRLLLEDYEQYF.

The rearrangement uses TRBV30 and TRBJ1-6; 8 nucleotides agree with TRBD1. CDR1 and CDR2 (germline): GTSNPN, SVGIG (reference sequence). This CDR3 contains 14 residues. Germline trimming cut 4 bases from V and 7 bases from J; bases unmatched to any gene: 6. For the CDR3, the DNA is TGTGCCTGGAACGGGCGGACAGGGAATTCACCCCTCCACTTT. This encodes CAWNGRTGNSPLHF.

The CDR3 DNA sequence: TGTGCCAGTAGTATTCCCGGACAGGCTCTTAATGAAAAACTGTTTTTT. This sequence encodes CASSIPGQALNEKLFF. The rearrangement uses TRBV19 and TRBJ1-4; 7 nucleotides match TRBD1. Looked up from germline, CDR1 is LNHDA and CDR2 is SQIVND (reference sequence). The CDR3 loop spans 16 amino acids. J was trimmed by 4 bases and V by 3 bases; bases with no gene match: 8.

V usage is TRBV13 and J usage is TRBJ1-2, with D possibly TRBD1 on 5 matching bases. CDR1 and CDR2 from the germline V gene are PRHDT and FYEKMQ (reference sequence). The ends were cut back, 4 bases at V and 4 bases at J, with 16 bases in the middle. CDR3 size: 15 residues. The CDR3 spells CASSSGTGRSYGYTF. CDR3 bases: TGTGCCAGCAGCTCAGGGACGGGAAGAAGCTATGGCTACACCTTC. Full variable domain (rest looked up from reference TRBV13 and TRBJ1-2): AAGVIQSPRHLIKEKRETATLKCYPIPRHDTVYWYQQGPGQDPQFLISFYEKMQSDKGSIPDRFSAQQFSDYHSELNMSSLELGDSALYFCASSSGTGRSYGYTFGSGTRLTVV.

This sequence joins TRBV12-3 or TRBV12-4 and TRBJ1-1; D call uncertain. CDR3 length equals 13 residues. The ends were cut back, 3 bases at V and 5 bases at J, with 10 bases in the middle. The CDR3 DNA sequence: TGTGCCAGCAGTTTTGCGTTTGGTACTGAAGCTTTCTTT. This sequence encodes CASSFAFGTEAFF.

The V gene is TRBV11-2, the J gene TRBJ1-2; TRBD1 is a possible D gene (5 bases). Per germline, CDR1 SGHAT and CDR2 FQNNGV. This CDR3 has 14 residues. V was clipped by 0 bases and J by 6 bases, with 11 bases between them. The CDR3 DNA sequence: TGTGCCAGCAGCTTAGACCGACAGAGCCATGGCTACACCTTC. It encodes CASSLDRQSHGYTF.

V and J are TRBV5-1 and TRBJ1-2; 8 nucleotides agree with TRBD1. There are 13 residues in the CDR3. J lost 8 bases, V lost 4 bases, and 7 bases had no gene match. CDR1 SGHRS and CDR2 YFSETQ come from the germline V gene. CDR3 in DNA: TGCGCCAGCAGCCCAGGGGGCTGGCCCGGCTACACCTTC. Protein sequence: CASSPGGWPGYTF. The whole variable domain, remainder taken from reference TRBV5-1 and TRBJ1-2, is KAGVTQTPRYLIKTRGQQVTLSCSPISGHRSVSWYQQTPGQGLQFLFEYFSETQRNKGNFPGRFSGRQFSNSRSEMNVSTLELGDSALYLCASSPGGWPGYTFGSGTRLTVV.

The V and J genes are TRBV27 and TRBJ2-7; a weak D match, TRBD2 (6 bases). Looked up from germline, CDR1 is MNHEY and CDR2 is SMNVEV (reference sequence). The V gene lost 5 bases and the J gene lost 0 bases, with 17 bases spanning the gap. This CDR3 has 16 amino acids. The CDR3 is CASSLRYSGSSYEQYF. DNA of the CDR3: TGTGCCAGCAGTCTGCGATATAGCGGCAGCTCCTACGAGCAGTACTTC.

This clone occurred a few times. This chain uses TRBV28 with TRBJ1-1, with D perhaps matching TRBD1 (5 bases). Trimming took off 3 bases at V and 11 bases at J, with 13 bases between the two ends. Germline values: CDR1 MDHEN, CDR2 SYDVKM. The CDR3 is 12 amino acids. The CDR3, as DNA: TGTGCCAGCAGTTTTCGGGGGGGGAAGGCTTTCTTT. Translation: CASSFRGGKAFF.

The genes are TRBV2 and TRBJ2-7; 7 nucleotides match TRBD1. V trimming: 10 bases; J trimming: 0 bases; junction bases outside the gene matches: 9. Germline CDR1 is SNHLY and CDR2 is FYNNEI. This CDR3 is built from 14 residues. The DNA of the CDR3 is TGTGCCACCTACCGGGACAGCGACTCCTACGAGCAGTACTTC. Translating it yields CATYRDSDSYEQYF.

The chain is built from TRBV11-1 and TRBJ2-3; D not certain. The V gene's germline CDR1 is SGHAT and CDR2 FQDESV (reference sequence). The CDR3 has 14 amino acids. Trimming left V 5 bases short and J 0 bases short, with 9 bases between. The DNA for the CDR3 is TGTGCCAGCAGCGCTCTGGCTAGCACAGATACGCAGTATTTT. Its translation is CASSALASTDTQYF. The variable domain in full, with the rest retrieved from reference TRBV11-1 and TRBJ2-3, is EAEVAQSPRYKITEKSQAVAFWCDPISGHATLYWYRQILGQGPELLVQFQDESVVDDSQLPKDRFSAERLKGVDSTLKIQPAELGDSAMYLCASSALASTDTQYFGPGTRLTVL.

This chain connects TRBV13 to TRBJ2-7; 10 positions match TRBD2. This CDR3 region has 17 residues. Germline V gene sequence: CDR1 PRHDT, CDR2 FYEKMQ (reference sequence). V shed 1 base and J 0 bases; nucleotides not matched to a gene: 6. CDR3 bases: TGTGCCAGCAGCTTAGTCCGTAGCGGGGGGAGCTCCTACGAGCAGTACTTC. Translating gives CASSLVRSGGSSYEQYF.

This clone was detected once. The rearrangement links TRBV11-2 to TRBJ2-5; tentatively, D is TRBD2 (7 bases). Looked up from germline, CDR1 is SGHAT and CDR2 is FQNNGV. V shed 1 base and J shed 2 bases, with 14 bases lying between them. The length of the CDR3 is 16 residues. The CDR3 loop is CASSLVLGGGQETQYF. For the CDR3, the DNA is TGTGCCAGCAGCTTAGTTTTGGGAGGGGGGCAAGAGACCCAGTACTTC. Filled out from reference TRBV11-2 and TRBJ2-5, the complete variable domain reads EAGVAQSPRYKIIEKRQSVAFWCNPISGHATLYWYQQILGQGPKLLIQFQNNGVVDDSQLPKDRFSAERLKGVDSTLKIQPAKLEDSAVYLCASSLVLGGGQETQYFGPGTRLLVL.

A few counts support this clone. The chain recombines TRBV10-1 with TRBJ2-7; D might be TRBD1 (5 bases). Trimming took off 0 bases at V and 2 bases at J, with 11 bases between the two ends. The CDR3 has 15 amino acids. Germline V gene sequence: CDR1 WNHNN, CDR2 SYGVQD (reference sequence). Written as DNA, the CDR3 is TGCGCCAGCAGTGAGTCTGTAGGGGCAGCCTACGAGCAGTACTTC. This translates into CASSESVGAAYEQYF.

This clone was detected once. The chain couples TRBV6-5 to TRBJ1-6, with D possibly being TRBD1 (6 bases). The germline gives CDR1 MNHEY, CDR2 SVGAGI. Deletions cut 5 bases from V and 9 bases from J, with 11 bases between. This CDR3 has 13 amino acids. The CDR3 loop is CASSQTGFSPLHF. The CDR3, as DNA: TGTGCCAGCAGTCAGACAGGATTTTCACCCCTCCACTTT.

The rearrangement joins TRBV18 to TRBJ2-5; 9 bases match TRBD2. The CDR3 is 16 residues long. The V and J ends lost 5 bases and 0 bases, in that order; junction bases with no gene match: 7. CDR1 is KGHSH, CDR2 LQKENI, per germline. CDR3 loop: CASSASTSGNQETQYF. CDR3 sequence (DNA): TGTGCCAGCTCAGCCTCGACTAGCGGAAACCAAGAGACCCAGTACTTC.

The genes are TRBV6-5 and TRBJ1-5; a possible D gene is TRBD1 (6 bases). Germline V lookup: CDR1 MNHEY, CDR2 SVGAGI. CDR3 length: 15 residues. Trimming pared 6 bases from V and 11 bases from J, leaving 23 bases between. The CDR3 is CASRPGNGGPSAQHF. The CDR3 region has the DNA TGTGCCAGCAGGCCCGGGAATGGGGGCCCGTCGGCCCAGCATTTT.

The gene calls are TRBV11-2 and TRBJ1-4; D uncertain. Trimming took 0 bases from V and 7 from J, leaving 9 bases between them. The CDR3 runs 14 residues. Germline CDR1 is SGHAT and CDR2 is FQNNGV. CDR3 coding DNA: TGTGCCAGCAGCTTAGATAGGTGGGCTGAAAAACTGTTTTTT. It encodes CASSLDRWAEKLFF.

This clone was detected only once. CDR3 loop: CASSLGTGVGQETQYF. The CDR3 DNA sequence: TGCGCCAGCAGCTTGGGGACAGGGGTGGGTCAAGAGACCCAGTACTTC. This chain connects TRBV5-1 to TRBJ2-5; 9 bases agree with TRBD1. The CDR3 consists of 16 residues. The V and J ends lost 0 bases and 2 bases, in that order; junction bases with no gene match: 5. Germline lookup yields CDR1 SGHRS and CDR2 YFSETQ.

The chain employs TRBV11-2 and TRBJ2-1; TRBD2 agrees at 10 bases. The junction had 6 bases not matched to a gene; V was cut back by 6 bases and J by 7 bases. The CDR3 loop spans 14 amino acids. The V gene's germline CDR1 is SGHAT and CDR2 FQNNGV. The CDR3 sequence is CASRLAGEGNEQFF. CDR3 in DNA: TGTGCCAGCAGGCTAGCGGGAGAAGGGAATGAGCAGTTCTTC.

The V call is TRBV5-1, the J call TRBJ2-3, with D tentatively TRBD1 (6 bases). Trimming removed 0 bases from V and 0 bases from J, with 11 bases in between. The CDR3 covers 16 residues. Germline assignment: CDR1 SGHRS and CDR2 YFSETQ. CDR3 protein: CASSLVSGVSTDTQYF. The CDR3 nucleotides read TGCGCCAGCAGCTTGGTTTCAGGGGTTAGCACAGATACGCAGTATTTT.

This sequence joins TRBV5-6 and TRBJ2-3; D is perhaps TRBD2 (6 bases). From germline, CDR1 is SGHDT and CDR2 YYEEEE. Trimming took off 2 bases at V and 4 bases at J, with 14 bases between the two ends. The CDR3 loop spans 15 amino acids. The CDR3 nucleotides are TGTGCCAGCAGCTTAAGTCGACTAGTGCCAGATACGCAGTATTTT. It translates to CASSLSRLVPDTQYF. Looking up the rest from reference TRBV5-6 and TRBJ2-3 gives the full variable domain: DAGVTQSPTHLIKTRGQQVTLRCSPKSGHDTVSWYQQALGQGPQFIFQYYEEEERQRGNFPDRFSGHQFPNYSSELNVNALLLGDSALYLCASSLSRLVPDTQYFGPGTRLTVL.

The rearrangement links TRBV11-2 to TRBJ2-3, with TRBD2 matching 7 bases. In germline, CDR1 is SGHAT, CDR2 FQNNGV. This CDR3 has 12 residues. With 5 bases clipped from V and 11 bases from J, the junction kept 7 bases outside the gene matches. Here the CDR3 reads CASSGPGLLQYF. CDR3 sequence (DNA): TGTGCCAGCAGCGGACCGGGACTACTGCAGTATTTT.

The chain carries TRBV6-5 and TRBJ2-1, with 9 nucleotides matching TRBD1. Germline V gene data show CDR1 as MNHEY and CDR2 as SVGAGI. There are 15 residues in the CDR3. The J segment lost 6 bases and the V segment lost 0 bases, leaving 3 bases of the junction unmatched. The CDR3 is CASSYSRTGVNEQFF. The CDR3 DNA sequence: TGTGCCAGCAGTTACTCCCGGACAGGGGTCAATGAGCAGTTCTTC.

This chain connects TRBV7-3 to TRBJ1-1; D may be TRBD1 (6 bases). Germline V lookup: CDR1 SGHTA, CDR2 FQGTGA. V lost 8 bases and J lost 4, with 11 bases in between. This CDR3 comprises 12 residues. The CDR3: CASQGTGTEAFF. The CDR3 DNA follows: TGTGCCAGCCAGGGGACCGGCACTGAAGCTTTCTTT.